This T cell receptor (beta chain) was found in a study of blood T cell repertoires in COVID-19. Libraries were prepared by immunoSEQ multiplex PCR; TCRdb keeps only in-frame clonotypes and omits some of them. The data show about 280,000 clones, approximately 88% seen once. Per germline, CDR1 SGHNT and CDR2 YYREEE (reference sequence). The CDR3 is made up of 14 amino acids. Trimming cost V 6 bases and J 5 bases; bases outside gene matches: 4. The sequence came from a woman in her thirties or forties who had recovered from COVID-19. Sequences were obtained from PBMCs or T cells enriched from blood (not recorded which). This sequence joins TRBV5-4 and TRBJ2-3; 12 bases are shared with TRBD2. CDR3: CASTLGLAGDTQYF. The CDR3 bases are TGTGCCAGCACCCTGGGACTAGCGGGAGATACGCAGTATTTT.